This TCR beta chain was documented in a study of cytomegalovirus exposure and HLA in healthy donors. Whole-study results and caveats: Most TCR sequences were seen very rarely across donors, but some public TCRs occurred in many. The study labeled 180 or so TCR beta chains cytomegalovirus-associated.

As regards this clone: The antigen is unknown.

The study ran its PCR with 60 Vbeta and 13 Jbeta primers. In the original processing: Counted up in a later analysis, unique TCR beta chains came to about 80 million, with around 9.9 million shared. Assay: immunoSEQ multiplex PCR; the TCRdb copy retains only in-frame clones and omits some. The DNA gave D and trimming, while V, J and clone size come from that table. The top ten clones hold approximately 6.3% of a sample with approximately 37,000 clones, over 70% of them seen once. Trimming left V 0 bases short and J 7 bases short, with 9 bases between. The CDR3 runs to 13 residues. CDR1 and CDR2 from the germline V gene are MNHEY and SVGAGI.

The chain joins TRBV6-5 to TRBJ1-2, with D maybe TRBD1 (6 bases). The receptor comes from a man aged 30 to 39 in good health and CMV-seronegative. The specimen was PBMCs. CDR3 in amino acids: CASSYSGQCGYTF. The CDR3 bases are TGTGCCAGCAGTTACTCGGGACAATGTGGCTACACCTTC.